This TCR beta chain was captured in a study of identifying expanded T cells in peripheral blood. With respect to this clone: Antigen unknown.

The repertoire was sequenced with immunoSEQ multiplex PCR; TCRdb's copy has only in-frame clones and lacks some. The table records approximately 110,000 clones, less than 90% of them present only once. CDR1 and CDR2 (germline): KGHSH, LQKENI. The CDR3 spans 14 residues. The V end was cut by 3 bases, the J end by 1 base, with 6 bases between. Study findings and constraints: About 1.3 clones differed between technical replicates, versus 16.4 and 19 over time.

The rearrangement joins TRBV18 to TRBJ2-2; D gene unclear. The TCR originated in a person aged 18 to 75 in good health. The sequenced material came from blood. The CDR3 protein is CASSPQRNTGELFF. DNA for the CDR3: TGTGCCAGCTCACCTCAGCGGAACACCGGGGAGCTGTTTTTT. Full variable domain (missing parts from reference TRBV18 and TRBJ2-2): NAGVMQNPRHLVRRRGQEARLRCSPMKGHSHVYWYRQLPEEGLKFMVYLQKENIIDESGMPKERFSAEFPKEGPSILRIQQVVRGDSAAYFCASSPQRNTGELFFGEGSRLTVL.